This T cell receptor (beta chain) was identified in a study of CD8 T cells in Susac syndrome. Findings of the study overall: In its TCR sequencing and HLA analysis, the study acknowledged that the number of individuals was relatively small.

An amount of RNA that ranged from 0.5 to 1 ug was reverse transcribed with random hexamers. One entry per CDR3 protein, called by TCRdb with MiXCR from the immunoSEQ multiplex PCR reads. The sample holds about 280,000 distinct CDR3 sequences, 80% to 90% seen once. Regarding this clonotype: Its antigen is not known.

The authors carried out high-throughput sequencing of TCR beta. They applied it to CD8+ and CD4+ T cells obtained from blood. CD8+ and CD4+ T cells were negatively isolated; TEMRA cells were FACS-enriched. The CDR3 extends over 15 amino acids. Germline V gene lookup returns CDR1 MGHRA and CDR2 YSYEKL. V shed 1 base, J shed 5 bases, and the junction held 6 bases outside the gene matches. The sequence came from a human donor with multiple sclerosis. The J gene is TRBJ2-7, the V gene TRBV4-1; 9 nucleotides line up with TRBD1. The sample taken for sequencing was CD8+ T cells from PBMCs. CDR3 amino acids: CASSQVQGAVDEQYF. The CDR3 bases are TGCGCCAGCAGCCAAGTACAGGGGGCTGTCGACGAGCAGTACTTC.